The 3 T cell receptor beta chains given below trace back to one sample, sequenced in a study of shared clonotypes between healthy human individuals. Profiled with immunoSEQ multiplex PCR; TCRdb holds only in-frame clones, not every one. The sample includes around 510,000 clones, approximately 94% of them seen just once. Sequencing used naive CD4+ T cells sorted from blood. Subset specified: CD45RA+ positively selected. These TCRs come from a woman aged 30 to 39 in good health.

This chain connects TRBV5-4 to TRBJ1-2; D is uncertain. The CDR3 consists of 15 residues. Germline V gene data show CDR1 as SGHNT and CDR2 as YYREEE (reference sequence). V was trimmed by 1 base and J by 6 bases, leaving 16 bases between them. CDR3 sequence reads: CASSLTYIHYHGYTF. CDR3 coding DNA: TGTGCCAGCAGCTTGACCTACATACACTACCATGGCTACACCTTC.

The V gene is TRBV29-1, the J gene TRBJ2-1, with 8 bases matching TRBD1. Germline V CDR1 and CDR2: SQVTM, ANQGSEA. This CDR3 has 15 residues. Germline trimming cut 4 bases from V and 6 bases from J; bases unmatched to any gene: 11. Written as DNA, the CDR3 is TGCAGCGTTGGACTCGGGGGACAGGCGCTCAATGAGCAGTTCTTC. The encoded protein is CSVGLGGQALNEQFF.

The CDR3 sequence: CASSTFLAETQYF. The DNA for the CDR3 is TGTGCCAGCAGTACCTTTCTAGCGGAGACCCAGTACTTC. The genes are TRBV2 and TRBJ2-5; TRBD2 is a possible D gene (6 bases). The V gene lost 5 bases and the J gene lost 5 bases, with 12 bases spanning the gap. Germline values: CDR1 SNHLY, CDR2 FYNNEI. The CDR3 covers 13 residues.